This TCR beta chain was observed in a study of T cell responses to AZD1222 COVID-19 vaccine. Both about-4-week and about-12-week second-dose recipients were combined. Only a few counts were recorded for this clone. Its antigen is as yet unknown. The CDR3 contains 16 residues. Per the germline V gene, CDR1 is SNHLY and CDR2 is FYNNEI. J was trimmed by 4 bases and V by 6 bases; bases with no gene match: 7. Broader study findings: In all cases, repertoires were sampled only after the peak T cell response. Clonal diversity was possibly underestimated, and the donors were mostly white British, with more females.

Repertoires were generated with immunoSEQ multiplex PCR, while TCRdb's copy carries only in-frame clones and drops some. This sample yields about 120,000 clones, of which about 88% are seen a single time; under 3% belongs to the top ten. This clonotype originated in an adult who received the AZD1222 COVID-19 vaccine. The sample here was peripheral blood, taken 28 days after the second AZD1222 dose. The V call is TRBV2, the J call TRBJ1-4; 11 bases are shared with TRBD1. CDR3 bases: TGTGCCAGCAGGGTGGACAGGGGGCGAGGTAATGAAAAACTGTTTTTT. Its protein product is CASRVDRGRGNEKLFF.